This note documents a single T cell receptor beta chain sequence. This clonotype was counted only a few times. Its recognized antigen is unknown. Base quality data are lacking; no much larger clone is found one base away. V was cut back by 5 bases and J by 7 bases, leaving a gap of 17 bases between them. The cysteine opens and the phenylalanine closes a CDR3 of 14 amino acids. CDR3 DNA is the only sequence kept; it has 42 bases, read in frame from the first base. CDR1 and CDR2 were assigned from the germline V gene as MNHNS and SASEGT. According to the study, the label for this sample's time point signals: persistent/refractory GD, antithyroid drugs over 5 years with positive TRAb. For both TCR sequencing and RNA sequencing, RNA was extracted from PBMCs in TRIzol. The diagnosis of Graves' disease followed American Thyroid Association guidelines. Recruitment of patients was carried out at an endocrinology department in Xi'an, China. Each patient gave 9 to 10 milliliters of peripheral blood, collected in an EDTA anticoagulant tube. Ficoll Paque Plus density gradient separation was used to isolate PBMCs, and no further T cell sorting was performed. An Agilent 2100 Bioanalyzer and agarose gel were used to check RNA quality, and a NanoDrop 2000 was used to measure RNA concentration.

The library was generated by multiplex PCR. Instrument on record: Illumina HiSeq 4000. TCR beta libraries were built with iRepertoire HTBI primers and Arm-PCR amplification of CDR3 regions. PCR products were gel purified before sequencing. As for the original processing: Gene usage analysis of CDR3 amino acid clonotypes used the roughly 62 TRBV and about 15 TRBJ segments found across samples. COPE and FqMerger were used to merge the filtered high-quality paired reads into contigs. Contigs were aligned with BLAST to IMGT TRBV, TRBD and TRBJ reference genes, and CDR3 was defined per IMGT. Any clonotype with a frequency above 0.1% was classified as a highly expanded clone. Shannon entropy served as the measure of repertoire diversity, while the Gini coefficient captured V-J evenness. Clonotypes shared by more than one individual were considered public. In-frame beta chains were kept once TCRdb had trimmed the public reads at Q25 with fastp and called clones with MiXCR. Every CDR3 protein is listed once, alongside the most common genes and DNA of its rows. The authors' filters were not applied to this entry. In this sample the table shows about 300,000 distinct CDR3 sequences, more than 20% of which occur a single time. Together, the top ten hold approximately 53% of the sample.

These data come from a study of regulatory T cells in long-lasting Graves disease (dated by TCRdb to the early 2020s). Turning to the overall study: To count as having persistent Graves' disease, a patient had to have received antithyroid drug treatment for over 5 years with TSH receptor autoantibodies remaining persistently positive. Peripheral blood TCR sequencing and RNA sequencing compared persistent Graves' disease patients with newly diagnosed Graves' disease patients. The study was conducted in China and was registered as a clinical trial. A total of approximately 35 samples underwent TCR sequencing: roughly 13 from persistent and around 20 from newly diagnosed Graves' disease patients. On average, persistent Graves' disease patients in the clinical cohort had been on antithyroid drugs for about 10.3 years.

Broad study findings and their caveats: Persistent disease showed preferential use of TRBV28, TRBJ1-2 and TRBJ2-5, whereas newly diagnosed disease favored TRBV20-1 and TRBJ2-1. The study examined only peripheral blood because the primary lesion, thyroid tissue, could not be accessed. Persistent patients shared more public clonotypes among themselves (around 2,800) than newly diagnosed patients did (roughly 910). The small sample size was acknowledged by the authors as a limitation that may reduce accuracy. Compared with newly diagnosed patients, patients with persistent Graves' disease had lower TCR Shannon entropy and fewer highly expanded clones, which suggests clonal expansion. Only the TCR beta chain was sequenced and analyzed.

The material was peripheral blood mononuclear cells (PBMCs), obtained when the disease was refractory, from a patient treated with antithyroid drugs. In this chain, TRBV6-1 is recombined with TRBJ2-5, and the D gene may be TRBD2, 6 bases matching. The sequence was obtained from a female donor with Graves disease. The sequenced DNA is TGTGCCAGCAGTCGGGGACTGGCGGTCGGGACCCAGTACTTC. Translated, it reads CASSRGLAVGTQYF.